The present entry profiles one T cell receptor beta chain with its context. Germline values: CDR1 MNHEY, CDR2 SVGAGI. V lost 11 bases, J lost 3 bases, and 13 bases lay in between. The CDR3 covers 13 residues. This specimen belongs to a study of control samples from healthy donors and cancer patients. Sequencing used immunoSEQ multiplex PCR; TCRdb keeps in-frame clones, though not all of them. The data show 350,000 to 450,000 clones, over 75% seen once. This clonotype originated in a middle-aged man with head and neck cancer. The J gene is TRBJ2-2, the V gene TRBV6-5; D unresolved. The sequencing input was PBMCs. In DNA form, the CDR3 reads TGTGCCTTATTACGTGGGGACACCGGGGAGCTGTTTTTT. Its protein is CALLRGDTGELFF.